This TCR beta chain emerged from a study of T cell changes during pregnancy in multiple sclerosis. Trimming shortened V by 4 bases and J by 5 bases, and 12 bases separated the two germline ends. This CDR3 spans 15 amino acids. CDR1 and CDR2 (germline): SGHTA, FQGTGA. Sequencing was performed with immunoSEQ multiplex PCR; in TCRdb, only in-frame clones are kept and a portion is missing. The sample has approximately 97,000 clones; roughly 91% are singletons. The gene calls are TRBV7-3 and TRBJ1-6, with D perhaps matching TRBD1 (6 bases). This TCR derives from a female donor in good health, enrolled as a control in a pregnancy study. This material consisted of peripheral blood, taken after pregnancy. The CDR3 DNA reads TGTGCCAGCAGCTCCTCCGGGACAAATAATTCACCCCTCCACTTT. Translation gives CASSSSGTNNSPLHF.